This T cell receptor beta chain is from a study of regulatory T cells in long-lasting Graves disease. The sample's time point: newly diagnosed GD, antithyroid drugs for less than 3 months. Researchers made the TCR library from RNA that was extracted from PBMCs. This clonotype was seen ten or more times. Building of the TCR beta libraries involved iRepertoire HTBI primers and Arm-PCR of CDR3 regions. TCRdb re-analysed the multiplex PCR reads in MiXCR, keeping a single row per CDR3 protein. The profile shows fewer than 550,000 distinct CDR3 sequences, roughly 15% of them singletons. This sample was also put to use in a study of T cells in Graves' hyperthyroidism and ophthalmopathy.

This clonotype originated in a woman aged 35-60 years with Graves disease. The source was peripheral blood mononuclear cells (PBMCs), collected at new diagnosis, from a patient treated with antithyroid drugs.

The CDR3 protein is CASSQGPGSLLSNQPQHF. In nucleotides, the CDR3 is TGTGCCAGCAGCCAAGGGCCAGGGTCCCTCCTTAGCAATCAGCCCCAGCATTTT. The V call is TRBV3-1, the J call TRBJ1-5, with D possibly matching TRBD1 (5 bases). Germline CDR1 and CDR2: LGHDT and YNNKEL (reference sequence). The ends were cut back, 1 base at V and 0 bases at J, with 16 bases in the middle. This CDR3 comprises 18 residues. The full variable domain, completed using reference TRBV3-1 and TRBJ1-5, is DTAVSQTPKYLVTQMGNDKSIKCEQNLGHDTMYWYKQDSKKFLKIMFSYNNKELIINETVPNRFSPKSPDKAHLNLHINSLELGDSAVYFCASSQGPGSLLSNQPQHFGDGTRLSIL.